A single sample gave rise to the 20 T cell receptor beta chains below, sequenced in a study of molecular identifiers for immune sequencing clone quantification. TCRdb processed the PCR reads anew with MiXCR; each CDR3 protein has one entry. The sample holds 90,000 or so distinct CDR3 sequences, approximately 23% seen once. Sequenced: naive CD8+ T cells from blood, with Jurkat cell RNA spiked in. The subset: FACS-sorted CD8+CD4-CCR7+CD45RA+ naive T cells. These receptors originate from a human donor in good health. Some libraries in this study had Jurkat cell RNA spiked in.

Note on this clonotype: Since a much larger clone is just one base distant, this may be a read error. The rearrangement joins TRBV6-6 to TRBJ1-4; D remains unclear. This CDR3 has 12 residues. Germline V lookup: CDR1 MNHNY, CDR2 SVGAGI (reference sequence). V dropped 7 bases and J dropped 15 bases, with 18 bases sitting between them. The CDR3 DNA sequence: TGTGCCAGCACTGTGGCCCGGGCCTACATGTTTTTT. Residues: CASTVARAYMFF.

The J gene is TRBJ2-7, the V gene TRBV27; D may be TRBD2 (7 bases). The V and J ends lost 6 bases and 5 bases respectively, with 23 bases between them. Looked up from germline, CDR1 is MNHEY and CDR2 is SMNVEV (reference sequence). This CDR3 is built from 16 residues. The CDR3 DNA follows: TGTGCCAGCAGAGAAATCCCTGGGGGGGCTGGCAACGAGCAGTACTTC. This translates into CASREIPGGAGNEQYF.

With respect to this clonotype: A much more abundant neighbour one base away suggests this may be a read error. The chain combines TRBV7-6 with TRBJ1-1, with D possibly TRBD1 on 5 matching bases. This CDR3 region has 12 residues. Looked up from germline, CDR1 is SGHVS and CDR2 is FNYEAQ. The CDR3 is CASSSRQTGAFF. The CDR3 DNA is TGTGCCAGCAGCTCCCGACAGACTGGAGCTTTCTTT.

The genes are TRBV6-6 and TRBJ1-1; D uncertain. The ends were cut back, 6 bases at V and 11 bases at J, with 16 bases in the middle. CDR3 length equals 12 residues. Germline V lookup: CDR1 MNHNY, CDR2 SVGAGI (reference sequence). CDR3 region: CASSVGTKRAFF. In DNA, the CDR3 is TGTGCCAGCAGCGTAGGCACGAAGAGGGCTTTCTTT.

V is TRBV5-1 and J is TRBJ2-7; the D gene is possibly TRBD1 (6 bases). The CDR3 is made up of 14 amino acids. V was pared by 0 bases and J by 5 bases, with 12 bases between. Looked up from germline, CDR1 is SGHRS and CDR2 is YFSETQ. In DNA, the CDR3 is TGCGCCAGCAGCTTGGGGGGGCCGGAGGACGAGCAGTACTTC. It encodes CASSLGGPEDEQYF.

Details on this clonotype: A much larger clone is a single base away; this may be a read error. The chain couples TRBV12-3 or TRBV12-4 to TRBJ2-4, with TRBD2 identical over 9 bases. The CDR3 is 15 residues long. Here the CDR3 DNA reads TGTGGCATATGGGCTAGCGGGGAGGATGGTTACATTCAGTACTTC. Translated: CGIWASGEDGYIQYF.

The table lists this clonotype with a count of one. Being one base from a much bigger clone, this may be a read error. The genes are TRBV6-1 and TRBJ1-1; D might be TRBD1 (5 bases). This CDR3 is built from 12 residues. Germline CDR1 and CDR2: MNHNS and SASEGT. Deletions cut 4 bases from V and 5 bases from J, with 8 bases between. The CDR3 region has the DNA TGTGCCAGCAGTGCGGGGGTGACTGAAGCTTTCTTT. Translating gives CASSAGVTEAFF.

This clonotype occurred many times. The rearrangement uses TRBV23-1 and TRBJ2-7, with unresolved D. TRBV23-1 is flagged as an ORF with uncertain function. Trimming removed 6 bases at V and 3 bases at J, with 12 bases between. The CDR3 contains 13 residues. CDR3 nucleotides: TGCGCCAGCAGCCCGGCGCTGGTCTACGAGCAGTACTTC. This gives the protein CASSPALVYEQYF.

This clonotype turned up a few times. CDR3 loop: CASSFLAGSYNSPLHF. The DNA for the CDR3 is TGTGCCAGCAGCTTCCTTGCGGGCTCCTATAATTCACCCCTCCACTTT. The J gene is TRBJ1-6, the V gene TRBV13; no firm D call. V was cut by 3 bases and J by 0 bases, with 9 bases left in between. Germline V lookup: CDR1 PRHDT, CDR2 FYEKMQ (reference sequence). The CDR3 loop spans 16 amino acids.

This sequence joins TRBV19 and TRBJ1-1; 7 bases are a match to TRBD1. Germline values: CDR1 LNHDA, CDR2 SQIVND (reference sequence). The CDR3 consists of 14 residues. J gave up 2 bases and V 8 bases, and 8 bases lay outside the gene matches. CDR3: CASSPGTANTEAFF. The CDR3 region has the DNA TGTGCCAGTTCACCGGGGACAGCTAACACTGAAGCTTTCTTT.

The chain combines TRBV2 with TRBJ2-1, with 11 bases lining up with TRBD2. In germline, CDR1 is SNHLY, CDR2 FYNNEI. This CDR3 is 15 amino acids long. Unmatched junction bases numbered 5, after V lost 6 bases and J lost 4 bases. The CDR3, as DNA: TGTGCCAGCAGCATTAGCGGGAGGGCTTACAATGAGCAGTTCTTC. Its translation: CASSISGRAYNEQFF.

This clonotype was counted a single time. A much larger clone lies one base from this, so it may be a read error. The chain employs TRBV6-6 and TRBJ2-5; 8 bases are shared with TRBD2. The germline V gene has CDR1 MNHNY and CDR2 SVGAGI (reference sequence). This CDR3 is built from 16 residues. The CDR3 sequence: CAGSYGLAGGAETQYF. The CDR3 nucleotides read TGTGCCGGCAGTTACGGACTAGCCGGAGGTGCAGAGACCCAGTACTTC.

There are a few counts of this clonotype. The chain links TRBV29-1 to TRBJ1-2; maybe TRBD1 (6 bases). V was cut by 6 bases and J by 3 bases, with 11 bases left in between. This CDR3 spans 12 amino acids. Looked up from germline, CDR1 is SQVTM and CDR2 is ANQGSEA. CDR3 region: CSVAPGDYGYTF. In nucleotides, the CDR3 is TGCAGCGTAGCGCCAGGGGACTATGGCTACACCTTC.

This clonotype was picked up a small number of times. The chain is built from TRBV20-1 and TRBJ2-3; D may be TRBD1 or TRBD2 (6 bases each). The V end lost 0 bases, the J end lost 15 bases, and 22 bases lay between the germline ends. The V gene's germline CDR1 is DFQATT and CDR2 SNEGSKA (reference sequence). The CDR3 totals 14 residues. CDR3 DNA: TGCAGTGCTAGAGATGGGGGGCTGGCACCGGAGGCTTATTTT. This codes for CSARDGGLAPEAYF.

There are a few counts of this clonotype. This chain links TRBV30 with TRBJ2-7; possibly TRBD1 or TRBD2 for D (6 bases each). This CDR3 contains 13 residues. CDR1 is GTSNPN and CDR2 is SVGIG in the germline V gene (reference sequence). The germline V and J ends were trimmed by 0 bases and 5 bases, with 11 bases remaining between them. The CDR3 DNA reads as TGTGCCTGGAGTGTATGGGGGGCCAACGAGCAGTACTTC. Residues: CAWSVWGANEQYF.

In this sample, this clonotype turned up many times. The chain links TRBV20-1 to TRBJ2-7, with unresolved D. The ends were cut back, 4 bases at V and 1 base at J, with 8 bases in the middle. Germline-derived CDR1 and CDR2 are DFQATT and SNEGSKA (reference sequence). This CDR3 spans 12 amino acids. CDR3 coding DNA: TGCAGTGCTAAGGCGGCTTCCTACGAGCAGTACTTC. Translated: CSAKAASYEQYF.

There are many counts of this clonotype. V and J are TRBV6-2 or TRBV6-3 and TRBJ1-5; perhaps TRBD1 as D (5 bases). The CDR3 spans 16 residues. Germline-derived CDR1 and CDR2 are MNHEY and SVGEGT. The V and J ends lost 4 bases and 0 bases respectively, with 13 bases between them. CDR3 region: CASSLSGENSNQPQHF. CDR3 bases: TGTGCCAGCAGTTTGTCGGGGGAAAATAGCAATCAGCCCCAGCATTTT.

This clonotype has just one count. A much larger clone lies one base from this, so it may be a read error. The V call is TRBV12-3 or TRBV12-4, the J call TRBJ2-5, with 14 bases lining up with TRBD2. With 5 bases clipped from V and 2 bases from J, the junction kept 7 bases outside the gene matches. CDR3 length equals 17 residues. CDR3 loop: CASSPRGLAGDQETQYF. CDR3 DNA sequence: TGTGCCAGCAGTCCCCGGGGACTAGCGGGAGATCAAGAGACCCAGTACTTC.

This clonotype has just a few counts. The chain uses TRBV30 and TRBJ2-7; D call uncertain. Per the germline V gene, CDR1 is GTSNPN and CDR2 is SVGIG (reference sequence). Trimming took off 3 bases at V and 2 bases at J, with 11 bases between the two ends. The CDR3 extends over 13 amino acids. CDR3 in DNA: TGTGCCTGGAGCGGAACCAACCCCTACGAGCAGTACTTC. It is translated as CAWSGTNPYEQYF. The entire variable domain, with the rest obtained from reference TRBV30 and TRBJ2-7, is as follows: SQTIHQWPATLVQPVGSPLSLECTVEGTSNPNLYWYRQAAGRGLQLLFYSVGIGQISSEVPQNLSASRPQDRQFILSSKKLLLSDSGFYLCAWSGTNPYEQYFGPGTRLTVT.

This clonotype occurred many times. The chain recombines TRBV29-1 with TRBJ2-3; D perhaps matches TRBD1 (5 bases). CDR3 length equals 13 residues. V gave up 1 base and J gave up 6 bases, with 11 bases separating them. CDR1 is SQVTM, CDR2 ANQGSEA, per germline. Here the CDR3 DNA reads TGCAGCGTTGAAGGCCCTAACAGGGATACGCAGTATTTT. Translating it yields CSVEGPNRDTQYF.